This T cell receptor beta chain was identified during a study of cytotoxic CD8 clonotypes in ibrutinib-treated CLL. Broader study findings: Starting clonality was above that of age-matched healthy donors and tracked circulating CD8+ T-cell counts. Sustained-remission and progressing patients were not sampled at matched times. Elevated clonality accompanied ibrutinib response, with a return toward baseline values at progression.

The CDR3 length is 11 residues. Deletions cut 11 bases from V and 4 bases from J, with 10 bases between. CDR1 and CDR2 from the germline V gene are LNHDA and SQIVND (reference sequence). Comments on this clone: As yet, its antigen is unknown.

Clones were read by immunoSEQ multiplex PCR, and TCRdb kept only the in-frame ones, dropping some. This table holds roughly 300,000 clones, less than 85% found once. J is TRBJ2-3 and V is TRBV19; D gene ambiguous. The receptor's source is a human donor with chronic lymphocytic leukemia. The material was PBMCs, obtained at disease progression, from a patient treated with ibrutinib. CDR3 DNA sequence: TGTGCCTCCACCGTCGCAGATACGCAGTATTTT. It encodes CASTVADTQYF.